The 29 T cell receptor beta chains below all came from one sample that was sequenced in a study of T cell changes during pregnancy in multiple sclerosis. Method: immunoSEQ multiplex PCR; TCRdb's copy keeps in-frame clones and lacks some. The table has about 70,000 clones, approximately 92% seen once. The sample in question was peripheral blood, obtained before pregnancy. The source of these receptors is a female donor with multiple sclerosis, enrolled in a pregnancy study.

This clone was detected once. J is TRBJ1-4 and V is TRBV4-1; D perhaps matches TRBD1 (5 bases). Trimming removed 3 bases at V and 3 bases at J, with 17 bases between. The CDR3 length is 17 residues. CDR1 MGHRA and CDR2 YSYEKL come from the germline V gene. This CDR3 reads CASSHQFTGTANEKLFF. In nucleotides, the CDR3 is TGCGCCAGCAGCCACCAGTTCACCGGGACTGCTAATGAAAAACTGTTTTTT.

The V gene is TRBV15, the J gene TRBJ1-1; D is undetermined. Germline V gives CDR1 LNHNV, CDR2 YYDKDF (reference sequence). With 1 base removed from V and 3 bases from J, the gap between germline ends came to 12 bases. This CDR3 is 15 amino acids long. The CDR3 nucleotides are TGTGCCACCAGCAGAGGAGGGCAGACCTACACTGAAGCTTTCTTT. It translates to CATSRGGQTYTEAFF.

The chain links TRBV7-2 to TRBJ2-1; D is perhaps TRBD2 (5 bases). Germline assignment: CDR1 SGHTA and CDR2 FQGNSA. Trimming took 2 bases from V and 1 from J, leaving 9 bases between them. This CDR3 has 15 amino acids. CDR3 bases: TGTGCCAGCAGCTTACCCGGGATTTCCTACAATGAGCAGTTCTTC. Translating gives CASSLPGISYNEQFF.

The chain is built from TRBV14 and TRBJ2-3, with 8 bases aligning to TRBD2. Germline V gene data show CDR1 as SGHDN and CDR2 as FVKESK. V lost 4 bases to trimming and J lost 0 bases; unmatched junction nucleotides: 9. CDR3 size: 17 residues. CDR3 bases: TGTGCCAGCAGCCGCGCGGAACTAGCGGATAGCACAGATACGCAGTATTTT. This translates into CASSRAELADSTDTQYF.

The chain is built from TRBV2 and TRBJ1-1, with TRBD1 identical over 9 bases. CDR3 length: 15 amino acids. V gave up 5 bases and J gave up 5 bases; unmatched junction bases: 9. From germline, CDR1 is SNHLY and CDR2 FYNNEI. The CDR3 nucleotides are TGTGCCAGCAGTAGGGACAGGGAAGTATTAACTGAAGCTTTCTTT. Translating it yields CASSRDREVLTEAFF.

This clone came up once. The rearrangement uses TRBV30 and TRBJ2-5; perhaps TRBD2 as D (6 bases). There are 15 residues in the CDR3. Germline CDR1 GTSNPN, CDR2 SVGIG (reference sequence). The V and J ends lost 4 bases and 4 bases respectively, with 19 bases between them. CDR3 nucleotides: TGTGCCTGGACCCCCCCCGGACACGGGGGAGAGACCCAGTACTTC. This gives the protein CAWTPPGHGGETQYF.

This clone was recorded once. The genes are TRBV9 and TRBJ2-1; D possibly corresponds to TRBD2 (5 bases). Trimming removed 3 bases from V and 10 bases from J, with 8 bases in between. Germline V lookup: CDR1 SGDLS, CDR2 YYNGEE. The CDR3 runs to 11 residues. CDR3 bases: TGTGCCAGCAGCGAGGAGCGGGAGCAGTTCTTC. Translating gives CASSEEREQFF.

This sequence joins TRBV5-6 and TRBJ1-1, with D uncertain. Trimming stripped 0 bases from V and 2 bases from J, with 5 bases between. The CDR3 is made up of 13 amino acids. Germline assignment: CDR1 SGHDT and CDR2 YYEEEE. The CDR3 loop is CASSLAGNTEAFF. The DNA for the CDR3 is TGTGCCAGCAGCTTGGCGGGAAACACTGAAGCTTTCTTT.

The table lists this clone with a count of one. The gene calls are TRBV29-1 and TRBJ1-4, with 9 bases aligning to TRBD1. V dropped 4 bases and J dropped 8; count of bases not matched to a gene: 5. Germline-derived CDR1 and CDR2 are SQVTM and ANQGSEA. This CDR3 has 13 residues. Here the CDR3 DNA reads TGCAGCGTTGTGAGCGGACAGGGGGAAAAACTGTTTTTT. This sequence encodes CSVVSGQGEKLFF.

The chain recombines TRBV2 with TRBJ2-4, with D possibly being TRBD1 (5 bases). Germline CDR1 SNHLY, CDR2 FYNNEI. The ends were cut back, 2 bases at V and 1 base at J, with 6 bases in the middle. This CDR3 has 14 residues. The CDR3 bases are TGTGCCAGCAGTGAAAGACAGGCCAAAAACATTCAGTACTTC. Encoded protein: CASSERQAKNIQYF.

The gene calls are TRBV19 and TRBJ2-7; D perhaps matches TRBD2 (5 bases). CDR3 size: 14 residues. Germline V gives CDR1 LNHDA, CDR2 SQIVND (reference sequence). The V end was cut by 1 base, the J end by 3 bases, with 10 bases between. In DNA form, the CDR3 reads TGTGCCAGTAGTATAGTGGCGGGCGACTACGAGCAGTACTTC. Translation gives CASSIVAGDYEQYF. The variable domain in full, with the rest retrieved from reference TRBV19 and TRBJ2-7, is DGGITQSPKYLFRKEGQNVTLSCEQNLNHDAMYWYRQDPGQGLRLIYYSQIVNDFQKGDIAEGYSVSREKKESFPLTVTSAQKNPTAFYLCASSIVAGDYEQYFGPGTRLTVT.

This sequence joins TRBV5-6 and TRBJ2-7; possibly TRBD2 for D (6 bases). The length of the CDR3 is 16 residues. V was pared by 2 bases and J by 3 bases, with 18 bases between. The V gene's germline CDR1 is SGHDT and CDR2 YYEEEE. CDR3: CASSFRRGRLYYEQYF. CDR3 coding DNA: TGTGCCAGCAGCTTTAGAAGAGGGAGGCTTTACTACGAGCAGTACTTC.

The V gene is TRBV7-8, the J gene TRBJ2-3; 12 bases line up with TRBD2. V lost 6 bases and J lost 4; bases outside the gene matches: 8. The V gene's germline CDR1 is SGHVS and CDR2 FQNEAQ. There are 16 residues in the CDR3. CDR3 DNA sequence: TGTGCCAGCAGTCCAACTAGCGGGGGGTTGGCAGATACGCAGTATTTT. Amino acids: CASSPTSGGLADTQYF.

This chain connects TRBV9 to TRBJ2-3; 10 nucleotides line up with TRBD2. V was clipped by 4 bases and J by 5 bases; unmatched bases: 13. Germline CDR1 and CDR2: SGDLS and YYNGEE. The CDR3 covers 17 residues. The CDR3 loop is CASSPGAGGPPRDTQYF. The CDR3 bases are TGTGCCAGCAGCCCAGGAGCGGGAGGGCCTCCTAGAGATACGCAGTATTTT. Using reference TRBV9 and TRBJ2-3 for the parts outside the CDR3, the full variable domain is DSGVTQTPKHLITATGQRVTLRCSPRSGDLSVYWYQQSLDQGLQFLIQYYNGEERAKGNILERFSAQQFPDLHSELNLSSLELGDSALYFCASSPGAGGPPRDTQYFGPGTRLTVL.

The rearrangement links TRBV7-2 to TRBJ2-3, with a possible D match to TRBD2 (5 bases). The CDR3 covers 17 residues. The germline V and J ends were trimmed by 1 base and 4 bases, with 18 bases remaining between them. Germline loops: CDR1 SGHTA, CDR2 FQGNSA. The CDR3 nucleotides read TGTGCCAGCAGCTTAGACCTCGGGGTGGTGGCCCCAGATACGCAGTATTTT. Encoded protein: CASSLDLGVVAPDTQYF. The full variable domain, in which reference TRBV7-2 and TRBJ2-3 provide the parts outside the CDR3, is GAGVSQSPSNKVTEKGKDVELRCDPISGHTALYWYRQSLGQGLEFLIYFQGNSAPDKSGLPSDRFSAERTGGSVSTLTIQRTQQEDSAVYLCASSLDLGVVAPDTQYFGPGTRLTVL.

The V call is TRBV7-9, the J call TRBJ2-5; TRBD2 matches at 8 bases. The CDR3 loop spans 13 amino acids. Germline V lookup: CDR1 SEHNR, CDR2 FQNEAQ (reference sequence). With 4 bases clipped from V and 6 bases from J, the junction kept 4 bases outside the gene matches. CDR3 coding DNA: TGTGCCAGCAGCTGGACTAGCAAAAAGACCCAGTACTTC. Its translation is CASSWTSKKTQYF.

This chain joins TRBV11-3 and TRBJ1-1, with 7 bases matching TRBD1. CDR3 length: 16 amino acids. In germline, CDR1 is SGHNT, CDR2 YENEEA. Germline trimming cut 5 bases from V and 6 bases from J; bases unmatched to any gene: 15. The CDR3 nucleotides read TGTGCCAGCAGCAAAAACTGGCAGGGGGTTAAGGCTGAAGCTTTCTTT. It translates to CASSKNWQGVKAEAFF.

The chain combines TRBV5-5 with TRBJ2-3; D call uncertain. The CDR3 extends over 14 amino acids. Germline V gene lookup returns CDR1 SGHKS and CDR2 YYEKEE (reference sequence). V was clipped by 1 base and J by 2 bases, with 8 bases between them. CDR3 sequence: CASSLYGSTDTQYF. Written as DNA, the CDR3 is TGTGCCAGCAGCTTGTACGGGTCCACAGATACGCAGTATTTT.

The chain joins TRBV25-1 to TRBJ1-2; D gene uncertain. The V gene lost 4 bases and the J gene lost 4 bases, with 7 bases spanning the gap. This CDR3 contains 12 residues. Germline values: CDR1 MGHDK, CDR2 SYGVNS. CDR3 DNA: TGTGCCAGCAGTGCACGGGGCTATGGCTACACCTTC. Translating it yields CASSARGYGYTF.

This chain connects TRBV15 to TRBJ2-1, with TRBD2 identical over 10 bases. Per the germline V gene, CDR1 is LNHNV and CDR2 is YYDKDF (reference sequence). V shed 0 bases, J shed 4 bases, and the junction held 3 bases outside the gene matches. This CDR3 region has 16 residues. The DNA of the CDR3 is TGTGCCACCAGCAGAGAGTCTAGCGGGAGATACAATGAGCAGTTCTTC. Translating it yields CATSRESSGRYNEQFF.

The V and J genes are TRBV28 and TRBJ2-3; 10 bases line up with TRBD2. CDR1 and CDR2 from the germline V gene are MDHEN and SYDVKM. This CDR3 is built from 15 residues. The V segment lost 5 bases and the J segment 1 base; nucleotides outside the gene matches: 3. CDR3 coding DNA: TGTGCCAGCAGTAACAGCGGGAGGGGCACAGATACGCAGTATTTT. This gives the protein CASSNSGRGTDTQYF.

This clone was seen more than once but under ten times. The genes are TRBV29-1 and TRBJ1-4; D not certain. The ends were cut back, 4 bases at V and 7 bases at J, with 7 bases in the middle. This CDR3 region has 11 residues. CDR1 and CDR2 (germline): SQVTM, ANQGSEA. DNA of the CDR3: TGCAGCGTTGGATTCAGTGAAAAACTGTTTTTT. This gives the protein CSVGFSEKLFF.

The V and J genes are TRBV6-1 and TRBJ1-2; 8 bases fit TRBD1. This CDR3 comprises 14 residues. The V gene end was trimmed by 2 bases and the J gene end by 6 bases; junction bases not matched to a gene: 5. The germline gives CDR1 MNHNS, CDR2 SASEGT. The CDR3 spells CASSERTGLNGYTF. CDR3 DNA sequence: TGTGCCAGCAGTGAACGGACAGGGCTGAATGGCTACACCTTC.

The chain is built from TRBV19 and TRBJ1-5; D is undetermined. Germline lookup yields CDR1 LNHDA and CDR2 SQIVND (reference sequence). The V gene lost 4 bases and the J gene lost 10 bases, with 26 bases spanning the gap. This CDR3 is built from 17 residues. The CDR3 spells CASSTLGGGKKGSPQHF. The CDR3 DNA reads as TGTGCCAGTAGTACTCTGGGCGGAGGCAAGAAGGGATCACCCCAGCATTTT.

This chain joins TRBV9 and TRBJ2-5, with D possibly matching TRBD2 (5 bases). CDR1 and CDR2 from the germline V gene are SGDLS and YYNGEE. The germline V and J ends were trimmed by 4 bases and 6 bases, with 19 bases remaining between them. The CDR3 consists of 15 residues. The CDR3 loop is CASSPRQPWEQTQYF. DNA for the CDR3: TGTGCCAGCAGCCCAAGACAACCCTGGGAGCAGACCCAGTACTTC.

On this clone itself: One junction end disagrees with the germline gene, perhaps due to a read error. The CDR3 is CASSDTGLVSSNEQFF. The CDR3 coding sequence is TGTGCCAGCAGTGACACGGGACTAGTTTCCTCCAATGAGCAGTTCTTC. J is TRBJ2-1 and V is TRBV25-1, with 8 bases that match TRBD2. This CDR3 spans 16 amino acids. In germline, CDR1 is MGHDK, CDR2 SYGVNS.

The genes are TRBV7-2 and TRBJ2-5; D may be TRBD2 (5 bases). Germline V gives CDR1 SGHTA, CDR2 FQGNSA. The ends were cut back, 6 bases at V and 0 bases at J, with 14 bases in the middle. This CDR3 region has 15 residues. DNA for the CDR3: TGTGCCAGCAGTCCCTGGAGGAAAGACCAAGAGACCCAGTACTTC. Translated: CASSPWRKDQETQYF.

The CDR3 DNA is TGTGCCAGCAGCTACTCTAGCGGGGCCTACGAGCAGTACTTC. Its translation: CASSYSSGAYEQYF. V and J are TRBV7-2 and TRBJ2-7; 9 nucleotides match TRBD2. Unmatched junction bases numbered 3, after V lost 4 bases and J lost 2 bases. This CDR3 is built from 14 residues. CDR1 SGHTA and CDR2 FQGNSA come from the germline V gene.

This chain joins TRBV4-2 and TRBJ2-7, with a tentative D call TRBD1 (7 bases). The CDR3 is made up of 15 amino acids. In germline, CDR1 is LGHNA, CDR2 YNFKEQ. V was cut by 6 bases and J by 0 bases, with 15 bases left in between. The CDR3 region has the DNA TGTGCCAGCAGTTTCGACAGGGACTCCTCCTACGAGCAGTACTTC. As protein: CASSFDRDSSYEQYF.